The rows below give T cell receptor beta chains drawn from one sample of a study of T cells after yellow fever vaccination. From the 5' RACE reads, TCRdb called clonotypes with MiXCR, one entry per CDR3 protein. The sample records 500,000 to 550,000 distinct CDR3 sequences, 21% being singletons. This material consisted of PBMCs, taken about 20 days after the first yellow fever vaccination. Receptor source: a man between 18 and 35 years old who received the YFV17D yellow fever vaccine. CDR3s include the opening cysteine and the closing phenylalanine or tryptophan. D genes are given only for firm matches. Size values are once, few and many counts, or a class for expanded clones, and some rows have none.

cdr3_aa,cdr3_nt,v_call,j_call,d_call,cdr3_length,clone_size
CASSLWGRGETQYF,TGTGCCAGCAGTTTATGGGGGCGAGGAGAGACCCAGTACTTC,TRBV12-3/TRBV12-4,TRBJ2-5,-,14,-
CASSLGGGVPEAFF,TGCGCCAGCAGCTTGGGGGGCGGGGTCCCTGAAGCTTTCTTT,TRBV5-1,TRBJ1-1,-,14,few
CSAQGSNQPQHF,TGCAGTGCTCAGGGTAGCAATCAGCCCCAGCATTTT,TRBV20-1,TRBJ1-5,-,12,-
CAISERTDTGELFF,TGTGCCATCAGTGAGCGGACAGACACCGGGGAGCTGTTTTTT,TRBV10-3,TRBJ2-2,-,14,-
CASSAKLGAGELFF,TGTGCCAGCAGCGCCAAACTAGGCGCCGGGGAGCTGTTTTTT,TRBV11-2,TRBJ2-2,-,14,-
CASSLVRRSYDGYTF,TGTGCCAGCAGCTTAGTGCGGCGGAGCTATGATGGCTACACCTTC,TRBV11-2,TRBJ1-2,-,15,few
CASSPRTHYGYTF,TGTGCCAGCAGCCCACGGACGCATTATGGCTACACCTTC,TRBV11-2,TRBJ1-2,-,13,few
CSARGGKAYYGYTF,TGCAGTGCTAGAGGAGGAAAGGCATATTATGGCTACACCTTC,TRBV20-1,TRBJ1-2,-,14,-
CSAGRAAYNEQFF,TGCAGTGCTGGGAGGGCGGCCTACAATGAGCAGTTCTTC,TRBV20-1,TRBJ2-1,TRBD2,13,few
CASSSWNTEAFF,TGTGCCAGCAGCTCTTGGAACACTGAAGCTTTCTTT,TRBV5-4,TRBJ1-1,-,12,many
CASSLGPLNIQYF,TGTGCCAGCAGCTTGGGGCCACTAAACATTCAGTACTTC,TRBV7-2,TRBJ2-4,-,13,many
CASSLAGSGTEAFF,TGTGCCAGCAGCTTAGCGGGTAGCGGCACTGAAGCTTTCTTT,TRBV7-2,TRBJ1-1,-,14,few
CASRYWDTQYF,TGTGCCAGCCGCTACTGGGATACGCAGTATTTT,TRBV6-2/TRBV6-3,TRBJ2-3,-,11,-
CASSPSPRQGDFNEQFF,TGTGCCAGCTCACCATCCCCGCGACAGGGGGATTTCAATGAGCAGTTCTTC,TRBV18,TRBJ2-1,TRBD1,17,-
CASSAGQGLDGETQYF,TGTGCCAGCAGCGCGGGACAGGGGCTAGATGGTGAGACCCAGTACTTC,TRBV7-9,TRBJ2-5,TRBD1,16,-
CASSWGASETQYF,TGTGCCAGCAGTTGGGGGGCGTCGGAGACCCAGTACTTC,TRBV12-3/TRBV12-4,TRBJ2-5,-,13,few
CASSRDPNEKLFF,TGTGCCAGCAGCCGGGATCCGAATGAAAAACTGTTTTTT,TRBV7-2,TRBJ1-4,-,13,few
CASSGQGGGTEAFF,TGTGCCAGCAGCGGACAGGGCGGAGGCACTGAAGCTTTCTTT,TRBV7-2,TRBJ1-1,TRBD1,14,-
CASSFRQETQYF,TGTGCCAGCAGTTTCCGCCAAGAGACCCAGTACTTC,TRBV28,TRBJ2-5,-,12,many
CASSQGQPNTEAFF,TGTGCCAGCAGCCAAGGACAGCCGAACACTGAAGCTTTCTTT,TRBV3-1,TRBJ1-1,-,14,many
CASSLERSDYNEQFF,TGTGCCAGCAGCTTAGAGAGGTCGGACTACAATGAGCAGTTCTTC,TRBV7-2,TRBJ2-1,-,15,few
CASEWGSGGGNEQFF,TGTGCCAGCGAATGGGGTAGCGGGGGAGGAAATGAGCAGTTCTTC,TRBV3-1,TRBJ2-1,TRBD2,15,many
CASSQEQGIGNTEAFF,TGCGCCAGCAGCCAAGAACAGGGGATAGGGAACACTGAAGCTTTCTTT,TRBV4-1,TRBJ1-1,TRBD1,16,-
CASRNTGNQPRHF,TGTGCCAGCAGGAATACAGGGAATCAGCCCCGGCATTTT,TRBV12-3/TRBV12-4,TRBJ1-5,-,13,-
CSASGGLNTEAFF,TGCAGTGCTAGTGGAGGGTTGAACACTGAAGCTTTCTTT,TRBV20-1,TRBJ1-1,-,13,-
CASSFGQVFYEQYF,TGTGCCAGCAGTTTCGGACAGGTTTTCTACGAGCAGTACTTC,TRBV6-5,TRBJ2-7,TRBD1,14,-
CASRLTSGGATDTQYF,TGTGCCAGCAGATTGACTAGCGGGGGGGCGACAGATACGCAGTATTTT,TRBV27,TRBJ2-3,TRBD2,16,few
CASSAGTSVSIQYF,TGTGCCAGCAGTGCCGGGACTAGCGTTTCCATTCAGTACTTC,TRBV12-3/TRBV12-4,TRBJ2-4,TRBD2,14,few
CASRMTSGGTDTQYF,TGCGCCAGCAGGATGACTAGCGGGGGCACAGATACGCAGTATTTT,TRBV10-2,TRBJ2-3,TRBD2,15,few
CAWSTGPGGYF,TGTGCCTGGAGTACCGGCCCCGGGGGGTACTTC,TRBV30,TRBJ2-5,-,11,few
CASSPRTGQGWETQYF,TGTGCCAGCAGCCCCCGTACGGGACAGGGGTGGGAGACCCAGTACTTC,TRBV7-2,TRBJ2-5,TRBD1,16,many
CAISADRGNGNTIYF,TGTGCCATCAGTGCGGACAGGGGAAATGGAAACACCATATATTTT,TRBV10-3,TRBJ1-3,TRBD1,15,-
CASSYADWQSLGAEQFF,TGTGCCAGCAGTTACGCCGATTGGCAGTCCCTCGGGGCTGAGCAGTTCTTC,TRBV6-2/TRBV6-3,TRBJ2-1,-,17,few
CASSDRGYGYTF,TGTGCCAGCTCGGACAGGGGTTATGGCTACACCTTC,TRBV2,TRBJ1-2,TRBD1,12,many
CASSLPSGVGGDTQYF,TGTGCCAGCAGCTTGCCGTCAGGGGTGGGGGGAGATACGCAGTATTTT,TRBV5-4,TRBJ2-3,-,16,-
CASSLGQGVKETQYF,TGTGCCAGCAGCTTAGGGCAGGGGGTGAAGGAGACCCAGTACTTC,TRBV7-9,TRBJ2-5,TRBD1,15,-
CASSLGRVQGEQFF,TGTGCCAGCAGTTTGGGAAGGGTACAGGGTGAGCAGTTCTTC,TRBV12-3/TRBV12-4,TRBJ2-1,-,14,few
CATSTSGRDYLTDTQYF,TGTGCCACCAGCACGAGTGGACGGGACTACCTCACAGATACGCAGTATTTT,TRBV15,TRBJ2-3,TRBD2,17,-
CASSQVPDRPYQETQYF,TGCGCCAGCAGTCAAGTCCCCGACAGACCGTACCAAGAGACCCAGTACTTC,TRBV23-1,TRBJ2-5,-,17,few
CASTRQGRNTEAFF,TGTGCCAGCACCCGACAGGGCCGGAACACTGAAGCTTTCTTT,TRBV12-3/TRBV12-4,TRBJ1-1,TRBD1,14,-
CAIDTDRGGGTQYF,TGTGCCATCGATACCGACAGGGGCGGTGGGACCCAGTACTTC,TRBV10-3,TRBJ2-5,TRBD1,14,few
CASTLGGVFAGELFF,TGTGCCAGTACCTTGGGGGGAGTTTTCGCCGGGGAGCTGTTTTTT,TRBV19,TRBJ2-2,-,15,few
CASRTGLAGAGELFF,TGTGCCAGCAGGACGGGACTAGCCGGCGCCGGGGAGCTGTTTTTT,TRBV27,TRBJ2-2,TRBD2,15,many
CASSRRTAYNEQFF,TGTGCCAGCAGTAGACGGACAGCCTACAATGAGCAGTTCTTC,TRBV28,TRBJ2-1,-,14,few